The 27 T cell receptor beta chains listed next were all sequenced from one sample in a study of patients and donors after allogeneic stem cell transplantation. MiXCR, run by TCRdb on the RT-PCR reads, gives a single entry per CDR3 protein. The repertoire holds roughly 940,000 distinct CDR3 sequences, with roughly 18% as singletons. The specimen was blood, either unsorted or a sorted T cell fraction (not recorded which). These receptors originate from a human donor who was either an allogeneic HSCT recipient or a stem cell or donor lymphocyte infusion donor (not recorded which). It is not recorded whose cells these are; they may come from a transplant donor.

This chain uses TRBV5-1 with TRBJ2-3; 14 positions match TRBD2. After removal of 4 bases from V and 3 bases from J, the junction contained 10 bases not matched to a gene. The CDR3 is 18 residues long. The germline gives CDR1 SGHRS, CDR2 YFSETQ. CDR3 nucleotides: TGCGCCAGCAGCGTAAGTCCCGGGACTAGCGGGAGAACAGATACGCAGTATTTT. Amino acid sequence: CASSVSPGTSGRTDTQYF.

This clonotype was found a few times. The J gene is TRBJ1-1, the V gene TRBV3-1; D not resolved. Trimming removed 5 bases from V and 2 bases from J, with 6 bases in between. Per germline, CDR1 LGHDT and CDR2 YNNKEL (reference sequence). This CDR3 is built from 12 residues. The CDR3 reads CASSYYNTEAFF. CDR3 DNA: TGTGCCAGCAGCTATTATAACACTGAAGCTTTCTTT.

This rearrangement joins TRBV2 to TRBJ2-2, with D uncertain. Germline-derived CDR1 and CDR2 are SNHLY and FYNNEI. The CDR3 spans 12 residues. Trimming left V 11 bases short and J 5 bases short, with 12 bases between. The CDR3 loop reads CAPVWGTGELFF. Written as DNA, the CDR3 is TGTGCCCCCGTTTGGGGTACCGGGGAGCTGTTTTTT.

The CDR3 reads CASSFWTQKTEAFF. The CDR3 region has the DNA TGTGCCAGCAGTTTTTGGACACAGAAGACTGAAGCTTTCTTT. V gene TRBV12-3 or TRBV12-4 combines with J gene TRBJ1-1, with TRBD1 as a possible D gene (5 bases). The CDR3 runs 14 residues. The V end was cut by 3 bases, the J end by 5 bases, with 13 bases between.

A few counts support this clonotype. This chain links TRBV24-1 with TRBJ2-2; TRBD2 is a possible D gene (5 bases). Germline V gene sequence: CDR1 KGHDR, CDR2 SFDVKD. Trimming pared 3 bases from V and 0 bases from J, leaving 16 bases between. This CDR3 region has 18 residues. The CDR3 is CATSDLQGRAPNTGELFF. Here the CDR3 DNA reads TGTGCCACCAGTGATCTCCAAGGGCGGGCCCCGAACACCGGGGAGCTGTTTTTT.

The chain combines TRBV7-8 with TRBJ2-7; D is uncertain. Germline CDR1 SGHVS, CDR2 FQNEAQ. This CDR3 region has 12 residues. V was clipped by 7 bases and J by 0 bases, with 7 bases between them. The CDR3 DNA follows: TGTGCCAGCACCCCGGACTCCTACGAGCAGTACTTC. This gives the protein CASTPDSYEQYF.

This chain joins TRBV7-2 and TRBJ2-7, with D hard to call. CDR3 length equals 15 residues. CDR1 is SGHTA, CDR2 FQGNSA, per germline. V dropped 0 bases and J dropped 0 bases, with 9 bases sitting between them. The CDR3 spells CASSLASRSSYEQYF. The CDR3 DNA sequence: TGTGCCAGCAGCTTAGCATCCAGGTCCTCCTACGAGCAGTACTTC.

In its sample, this clonotype was seen a few times. The rearrangement uses TRBV29-1 and TRBJ2-3, with D perhaps TRBD1 or TRBD2 (5 bases each). The germline gives CDR1 SQVTM, CDR2 ANQGSEA. Trimming shortened V by 3 bases and J by 2 bases, and 12 bases separated the two germline ends. The CDR3 runs 14 residues. The CDR3 region has the DNA TGCAGCGTTGATCCTGGGGGAATCACAGATACGCAGTATTTT. The encoded protein is CSVDPGGITDTQYF.

The J gene is TRBJ2-3, the V gene TRBV21-1; TRBD1, the D gene given by the table, was not confirmed from the DNA. TRBV21-1 is a pseudogene segment. The CDR3 has 14 residues. The CDR3 DNA reads as TGTGCCAGCAGCAAGGGGGCAGGAACAGATACGCAGTATTTT. Its protein is CASSKGAGTDTQYF.

This chain uses TRBV7-3 with TRBJ2-6; D may be TRBD1 (6 bases). Germline V gives CDR1 SGHTA, CDR2 FQGTGA. Trimming cost V 5 bases and J 0 bases, with 14 bases left between them. The CDR3 contains 17 residues. CDR3 protein: CASSPPGQSSGANVLTF. CDR3 coding DNA: TGTGCCAGCAGCCCTCCGGGACAAAGCTCTGGGGCCAACGTCCTGACTTTC.

This clonotype has just a few counts. The chain is built from TRBV5-1 and TRBJ2-5; D unclear. This CDR3 region has 13 residues. V was clipped by 4 bases and J by 3 bases, with 10 bases between them. Germline V gene lookup returns CDR1 SGHRS and CDR2 YFSETQ. In DNA, the CDR3 is TGCGCCAGCAGCCGGAGTGGCGAAGAGACCCAGTACTTC. Residues: CASSRSGEETQYF.

The CDR3 is CASGLVQLGIGNEQFF. The CDR3 DNA reads TGTGCTAGTGGTTTGGTACAGCTAGGGATTGGCAATGAGCAGTTCTTC. The chain has TRBV12-5 and TRBJ2-1; D is undetermined. CDR3 length: 16 residues. Germline assignment: CDR1 LGHNT and CDR2 FRNRAP. V lost 0 bases to trimming and J lost 6 bases, with 15 bases between them. Based on the CDR3 plus reference TRBV12-5 and TRBJ2-1, the full variable domain is DARVTQTPRHKVTEMGQEVTMRCQPILGHNTVFWYRQTMMQGLELLAYFRNRAPLDDSGMPKDRFSAEMPDATLATLKIQPSEPRDSAVYFCASGLVQLGIGNEQFFGPGTRLTVL.

In this sample, this clonotype turned up a few times. This rearrangement joins TRBV29-1 to TRBJ1-2; 8 nucleotides match TRBD1. Germline lookup yields CDR1 SQVTM and CDR2 ANQGSEA. V was pared by 7 bases and J by 3 bases, with 4 bases of the junction left unmatched. The CDR3 runs 12 residues. DNA for the CDR3: TGCAGCGGCCAGACAGGGGACTATGGCTACACCTTC. Its protein product is CSGQTGDYGYTF.

This clonotype appeared a few times. This rearrangement joins TRBV7-6 to TRBJ2-5, with D possibly matching TRBD1 (6 bases). V was pared by 5 bases and J by 5 bases, with 21 bases between. The CDR3 loop spans 16 amino acids. Germline CDR1 reads SGHVS; CDR2 reads FNYEAQ. The DNA of the CDR3 is TGTGCCAGCAGCCCTATGTCCGGACAGAGATTGGAGACCCAGTACTTC. It specifies CASSPMSGQRLETQYF.

V and J are TRBV6-5 and TRBJ2-1; D not resolved. CDR1 is MNHEY and CDR2 is SVGAGI in the germline V gene. V lost 2 bases to trimming and J lost 5 bases, with 10 bases between them. This CDR3 has 14 amino acids. DNA of the CDR3: TGTGCCAGCAGTTACGGGATTGCAGACAATGAGCAGTTCTTC. It codes for CASSYGIADNEQFF.

This clonotype came up a few times. This rearrangement joins TRBV27 to TRBJ1-5; 10 nucleotides align to TRBD1. CDR3 length: 15 amino acids. V shed 5 bases and J 7 bases; nucleotides not matched to a gene: 8. CDR1 and CDR2 from the germline V gene are MNHEY and SMNVEV (reference sequence). CDR3 sequence: CASSLGTGVEQPQHF. The CDR3 coding sequence is TGTGCCAGCAGTCTAGGGACAGGGGTTGAACAGCCCCAGCATTTT.

This clonotype was observed a few times. V usage is TRBV27 and J usage is TRBJ2-1; possibly TRBD1 or TRBD2 for D (6 bases each). Trimming left V 3 bases short and J 1 base short, with 13 bases between. This CDR3 is 16 amino acids long. In germline, CDR1 is MNHEY, CDR2 SMNVEV (reference sequence). The chain's CDR3 is CASSLEGGRSYNEQFF. The CDR3 coding sequence is TGTGCCAGCAGTTTGGAGGGGGGTAGGTCCTACAATGAGCAGTTCTTC.

The rearrangement joins TRBV5-1 to TRBJ2-7; 10 bases match TRBD2. The CDR3 contains 15 residues. CDR1 and CDR2 (germline): SGHRS, YFSETQ. V was clipped by 1 base and J by 7 bases; unmatched bases: 8. CDR3 sequence: CASSLPLAGNPEQYF. The CDR3 region has the DNA TGCGCCAGCAGCTTGCCACTAGCGGGGAACCCTGAGCAGTACTTC.

The CDR3 nucleotides read TGTGCCAGCAGCCAAGTGGAAGGGACAACTTTCTTT. Translated: CASSQVEGTTFF. The chain carries TRBV3-1 and TRBJ1-1; possible D gene TRBD1, 6 bases. This CDR3 has 12 amino acids. Germline assignment: CDR1 LGHDT and CDR2 YNNKEL (reference sequence). Trimming removed 1 base at V and 12 bases at J, with 12 bases between.

This clonotype was seen only a few times. The chain has TRBV24-1 and TRBJ2-5; the match to TRBD1 covers 9 bases. The CDR3 loop spans 16 amino acids. Trimming cost V 4 bases and J 5 bases; bases outside gene matches: 10. Germline CDR1 KGHDR, CDR2 SFDVKD. CDR3 sequence (DNA): TGTGCCACCAGTGACCCAGACAGGGGGATGTCCGAGACCCAGTACTTC. Residues: CATSDPDRGMSETQYF.

This clonotype was detected ten times or more. V usage is TRBV6-5 and J usage is TRBJ1-2, with D uncertain. The germline gives CDR1 MNHEY, CDR2 SVGAGI. The germline V and J ends were trimmed by 2 bases and 4 bases, with 8 bases remaining between them. The CDR3 is made up of 13 amino acids. The CDR3 protein is CASSYASSYGYTF. In nucleotides, the CDR3 is TGTGCCAGCAGTTACGCCTCGAGCTATGGCTACACCTTC.

This clonotype was counted many times. The chain is built from TRBV4-3 and TRBJ2-4; no definite D call. V was shortened by 0 bases and J by 0 bases, with 9 bases between the two germline ends. From germline, CDR1 is LGHNA and CDR2 YSLEER. CDR3 length: 16 amino acids. Written as DNA, the CDR3 is TGCGCCAGCAGCCAAGATGAGAGACTAGCCAAAAACATTCAGTACTTC. Translated: CASSQDERLAKNIQYF.

Note on this clonotype: No conserved phenylalanine or tryptophan is present at the end of the CDR3, so a read error is the likely explanation. The gene calls are TRBV20-1 and TRBJ2-3, with D uncertain. Trimming took off 1 base at V and 0 bases at J, with 8 bases between the two ends. There are 14 residues in the CDR3. Germline V gene data show CDR1 as DFQATT and CDR2 as SNEGSKA (reference sequence). CDR3 in DNA: TGCAGTGCTAGAGCCCAATCTAGCACAGATACGCAGTATTAT. As protein: CSARAQSSTDTQYY.

This clonotype was observed at least ten times. The chain joins TRBV29-1 to TRBJ1-5; D is unresolved. The V gene lost 0 bases and the J gene lost 6 bases, with 9 bases spanning the gap. From germline, CDR1 is SQVTM and CDR2 ANQGSEA. The CDR3 is 13 residues long. The CDR3 DNA is TGCAGCGTTGAAGAGTGGGTCGGTCAGCCCCAGCATTTT. This sequence encodes CSVEEWVGQPQHF.

The V and J genes are TRBV7-3 and TRBJ2-3, with D possibly called TRBD1 or TRBD2 (5 bases each). This CDR3 has 14 residues. V was cut by 5 bases and J by 1 base, with 10 bases left in between. The germline V gene encodes CDR1 SGHTA and CDR2 FQGTGA. The CDR3 DNA reads as TGTGCCAGCAGCCGGGGCTGGGGCACAGATACGCAGTATTTT. Encoded protein: CASSRGWGTDTQYF.

The rearrangement links TRBV7-2 to TRBJ2-2; tentatively, D is TRBD2 (6 bases). This CDR3 is 13 amino acids long. Looked up from germline, CDR1 is SGHTA and CDR2 is FQGNSA. Trimming removed 5 bases from V and 8 bases from J, with 12 bases in between. CDR3 sequence reads: CASSPEGGGELFF. In DNA, the CDR3 is TGTGCCAGCAGCCCGGAGGGAGGAGGGGAGCTGTTTTTT.

The rearrangement links TRBV6-2 or TRBV6-3 to TRBJ2-7; D might be TRBD1 (6 bases). V was shortened by 1 base and J by 1 base, with 8 bases between the two germline ends. Germline V gives CDR1 MNHEY, CDR2 SVGEGT. The CDR3 runs to 14 residues. Written as DNA, the CDR3 is TGTGCCAGCAGTTACTGGGGACAATCCTACGAGCAGTACTTC. It codes for CASSYWGQSYEQYF.